The clone carrying this TCR beta chain was seen more than once but under ten times. Its matching antigen is unknown. These data are taken from a study of cytomegalovirus exposure and HLA in healthy donors. General study points: Most of the CMV-associated TCR beta chains (in a later analysis) appeared to be HLA-restricted. Across donors, presence/absence analyses took sequencing depth to be roughly uniform. Cytomegalovirus association was listed for roughly 160 TCR beta chains. For TCR beta chains, V- and J-gene trimming was later linked to a missense DCLRE1C variant.

V shed 1 base and J shed 9 bases, with 19 bases lying between them. The germline V gene has CDR1 MGHDK and CDR2 SYGVNS. The CDR3 runs 16 residues. This PCR relied on a set of 60 Vbeta primers and 13 Jbeta primers. Produced via immunoSEQ multiplex PCR; TCRdb's table is partial and in-frame only. The sample yields around 130,000 clones, about 73% seen once. This rearrangement joins TRBV25-1 to TRBJ2-1; weak D call: TRBD2 (6 bases). The clonotype was recovered from a woman aged 40 to 50 in good health and CMV-seropositive. Sample: PBMCs. The chain's CDR3 is CASSEFGAGGWGEQFF. The CDR3 coding sequence is TGTGCCAGCAGTGAATTTGGGGCCGGGGGTTGGGGTGAGCAGTTCTTC. The full variable domain, rest sourced from reference TRBV25-1 and TRBJ2-1, is EADIYQTPRYLVIGTGKKITLECSQTMGHDKMYWYQQDPGMELHLIHYSYGVNSTEKGDLSSESTVSRIRTEHFPLTLESARPSHTSQYLCASSEFGAGGWGEQFFGPGTRLTVL.